The clone carrying this T cell receptor beta chain has just a few counts. Both 60 Vbeta primers and 13 Jbeta primers went into the PCR. Data came from immunoSEQ multiplex PCR; TCRdb stores just in-frame clones and leaves some out. The table records some 150,000 clones, approximately 8.9% of them present only once. V was trimmed by 9 bases and J by 5 bases, leaving 14 bases between them. The CDR3 is made up of 14 amino acids. The germline V gene encodes CDR1 WNHNN and CDR2 SYGVQD (reference sequence). The data were taken from a study of cytomegalovirus exposure and HLA in healthy donors. The sample taken for sequencing was PBMCs. This TCR came from a woman aged 35 to 49 in good health and CMV-seropositive. V gene TRBV10-1 combines with J gene TRBJ1-6; TRBD1 is a possible D gene (6 bases). The CDR3 spells CARIGQTHNSPLHF. The CDR3, as DNA: TGCGCCAGAATCGGACAGACTCATAATTCACCCCTCCACTTT.